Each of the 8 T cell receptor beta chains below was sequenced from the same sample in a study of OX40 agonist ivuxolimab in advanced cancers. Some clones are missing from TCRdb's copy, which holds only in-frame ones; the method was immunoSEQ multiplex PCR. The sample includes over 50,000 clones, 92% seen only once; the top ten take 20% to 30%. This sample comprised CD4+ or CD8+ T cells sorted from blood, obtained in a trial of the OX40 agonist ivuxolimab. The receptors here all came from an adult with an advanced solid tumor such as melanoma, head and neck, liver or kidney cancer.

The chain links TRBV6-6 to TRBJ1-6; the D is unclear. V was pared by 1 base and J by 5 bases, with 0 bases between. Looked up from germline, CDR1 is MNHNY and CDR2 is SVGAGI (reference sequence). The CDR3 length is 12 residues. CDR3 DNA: TGTGCCAGCAGTTACTATAATTCACCCCTCCACTTT. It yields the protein CASSYYNSPLHF.

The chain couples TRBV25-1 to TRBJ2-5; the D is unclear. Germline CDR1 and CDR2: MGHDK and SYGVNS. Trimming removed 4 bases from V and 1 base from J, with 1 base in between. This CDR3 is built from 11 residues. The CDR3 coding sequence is TGTGCCAGCAGTGCCCAAGAGACCCAGTACTTC. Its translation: CASSAQETQYF.

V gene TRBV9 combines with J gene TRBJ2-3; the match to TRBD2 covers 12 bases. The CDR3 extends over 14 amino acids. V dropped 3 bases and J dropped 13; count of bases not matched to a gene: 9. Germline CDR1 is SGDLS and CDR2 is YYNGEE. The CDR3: CASSAGTSGLEKYF. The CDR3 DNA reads TGTGCCAGCAGCGCCGGGACTAGCGGGTTAGAAAAGTATTTT.

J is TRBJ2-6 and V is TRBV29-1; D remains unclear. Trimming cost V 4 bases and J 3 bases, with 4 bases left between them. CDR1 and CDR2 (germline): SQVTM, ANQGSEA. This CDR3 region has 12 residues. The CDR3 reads CSVVGGANVLTF. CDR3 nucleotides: TGCAGCGTTGTCGGTGGGGCCAACGTCCTGACTTTC.

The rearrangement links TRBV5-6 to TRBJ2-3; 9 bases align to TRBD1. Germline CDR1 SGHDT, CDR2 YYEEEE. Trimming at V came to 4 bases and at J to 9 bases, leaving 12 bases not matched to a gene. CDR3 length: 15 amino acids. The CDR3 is CASSPAGTGLRTQYF. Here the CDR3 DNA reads TGTGCCAGCAGCCCCGCCGGGACAGGGTTGCGAACGCAGTATTTT.

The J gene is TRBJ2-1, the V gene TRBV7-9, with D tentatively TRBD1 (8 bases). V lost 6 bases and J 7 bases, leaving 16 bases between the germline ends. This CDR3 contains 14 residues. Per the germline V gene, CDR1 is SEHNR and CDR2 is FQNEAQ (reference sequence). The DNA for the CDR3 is TGTGCCAGCAGTCTACAGGGGGGGTGGAATGAGCAGTTCTTC. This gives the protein CASSLQGGWNEQFF. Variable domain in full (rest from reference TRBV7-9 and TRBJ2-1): DTGVSQNPRHKITKRGQNVTFRCDPISEHNRLYWYRQTLGQGPEFLTYFQNEAQLEKSRLLSDRFSAERPKGSFSTLEIQRTEQGDSAMYLCASSLQGGWNEQFFGPGTRLTVL.

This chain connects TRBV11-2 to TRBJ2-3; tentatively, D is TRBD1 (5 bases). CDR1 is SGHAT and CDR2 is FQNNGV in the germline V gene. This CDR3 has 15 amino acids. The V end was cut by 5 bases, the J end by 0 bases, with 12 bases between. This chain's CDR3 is CASSPGQGSTDTQYF. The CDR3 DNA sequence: TGTGCCAGCAGCCCAGGGCAGGGAAGCACAGATACGCAGTATTTT. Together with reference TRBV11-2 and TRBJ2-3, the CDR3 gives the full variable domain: EAGVAQSPRYKIIEKRQSVAFWCNPISGHATLYWYQQILGQGPKLLIQFQNNGVVDDSQLPKDRFSAERLKGVDSTLKIQPAKLEDSAVYLCASSPGQGSTDTQYFGPGTRLTVL.

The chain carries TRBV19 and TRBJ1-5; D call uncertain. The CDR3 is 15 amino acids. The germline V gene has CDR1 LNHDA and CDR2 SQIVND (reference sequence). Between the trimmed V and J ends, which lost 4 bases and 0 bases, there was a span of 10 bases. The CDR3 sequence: CASSTLLDSNQPQHF. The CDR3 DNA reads TGTGCCAGTAGTACCCTTTTGGATAGCAATCAGCCCCAGCATTTT.